This T cell receptor (beta chain) appears in the sequencing data of a study of T cell changes during pregnancy in multiple sclerosis. The V end lost 8 bases, the J end lost 2 bases, and 17 bases lay between the germline ends. The CDR3 extends over 15 amino acids. CDR1 is MNHEY and CDR2 is SVGAGI in the germline V gene. The table came from immunoSEQ multiplex PCR; TCRdb's copy has only in-frame clones and leaves some out. This table has fewer than 75,000 clones, about 91% appearing once. This TCR derives from a female donor in good health, enrolled as a control in a pregnancy study. This chain joins TRBV6-5 and TRBJ2-3, with D tentatively TRBD1 (5 bases). The specimen was peripheral blood, collected after pregnancy. The CDR3 sequence: CASSESGHPTDTQYF. DNA of the CDR3: TGTGCCAGCTCAGAATCAGGACACCCCACAGATACGCAGTATTTT.